These T cell receptor beta chains were read from a single sample in a study of monozygotic twins with cystic fibrosis. The table came from immunoSEQ multiplex PCR; TCRdb's copy has only in-frame clones and leaves some out. Here the sample spans tens of thousands of clones, about nine tenths being singletons. Sequenced material: blood. These receptors all stem from a boy younger than 10 with cystic fibrosis. The CDR3 runs from the conserved cysteine through the conserved F or W. The D gene is left open where the match is weak. Size values are once, few and many counts, or a class for expanded clones, and some rows have none.

DNA | CDR3 | J | length | size | V | D
TGTGCCAGCAGTTTAAAGGGCCCCTCTGGGGTGGCTAACTATGGCTACACCTTC | CASSLKGPSGVANYGYTF | TRBJ1-2 | 18 | NA | TRBV27 | NA
TGTGCTAGTGGTTTGCTCACAGGGGGCGCGAACACTGAAGCTTTCTTT | CASGLLTGGANTEAFF | TRBJ1-1 | 16 | NA | TRBV12-5 | TRBD1
TGTGCCAGTAGCAGGGGGCGGCAGGTGAACATTCAGTACTTC | CASSRGRQVNIQYF | TRBJ2-4 | 14 | NA | TRBV19 | TRBD1
TGTGCCAGTAGTCCTGGACAGCCTAACTATGGCTACACCTTC | CASSPGQPNYGYTF | TRBJ1-2 | 14 | NA | TRBV19 | NA
TGCGCCAGCAGACTTACACAGGGACAAGAGACCCAGTACTTC | CASRLTQGQETQYF | TRBJ2-5 | 14 | NA | TRBV5-1 | NA
TGTGCCAGCAGCTTGGTCTTTGGGCAGCACAATCAGCCCCAGCATTTT | CASSLVFGQHNQPQHF | TRBJ1-5 | 16 | few | TRBV5-5 | NA
TGTGCCAGCAGTGAAGGGGAAGCCGGGGAGCTGTTTTTT | CASSEGEAGELFF | TRBJ2-2 | 13 | NA | TRBV6-4 | NA
TGTGCCAGCATGGAGTACACAGATACGCAGTATTTT | CASMEYTDTQYF | TRBJ2-3 | 12 | NA | TRBV2 | NA
TGTGCCAGCAGCGCAGTCCCGGGGGCGGGAGAGCAGTACTTC | CASSAVPGAGEQYF | TRBJ2-7 | 14 | NA | TRBV9 | NA
TGTGCCAGCAGCTCCTTATGGGGTGAGGATAGCACAGATACGCAGTATTTT | CASSSLWGEDSTDTQYF | TRBJ2-3 | 17 | NA | TRBV11-3 | NA
TGTGCCAGCAGCGTGGAGAACACCGGGGAGCTGTTTTTT | CASSVENTGELFF | TRBJ2-2 | 13 | once | TRBV9 | NA
TGCGCCAGCAGCTTGGGGGTTCCGTTGAATTCACCCCTCCACTTT | CASSLGVPLNSPLHF | TRBJ1-6 | 15 | NA | TRBV5-1 | NA
TGTGCCAGCAGCTTTAACAGCCAAGAGACCCAGTACTTC | CASSFNSQETQYF | TRBJ2-5 | 13 | NA | TRBV11-2 | NA
TGTGCCAGCAGCGAACGCAGGGTATTTAACTATGGCTACACCTTC | CASSERRVFNYGYTF | TRBJ1-2 | 15 | once | TRBV13 | NA
TGTGCCAGCGGCTTCTTGGGTGCCTCCTACGAGCAGTACTTC | CASGFLGASYEQYF | TRBJ2-7 | 14 | NA | TRBV28 | NA
TGTGCCAGTAGTATCACAGAAAACACTGAAGCTTTCTTT | CASSITENTEAFF | TRBJ1-1 | 13 | once | TRBV19 | NA
TGTGCCAGCAGTGAATTGGGCGTAGGGGAGACCCAGTACTTC | CASSELGVGETQYF | TRBJ2-5 | 14 | NA | TRBV25-1 | NA
TGCGCCAGCAGCCAAGACCAGGGGGCTCTCCGCTACGAGCAGTACTTC | CASSQDQGALRYEQYF | TRBJ2-7 | 16 | NA | TRBV4-3 | TRBD1
TGTGCCAGCTCACCCGGGACAGGATCCGCCGGTTGGGAGACCCAGTACTTC | CASSPGTGSAGWETQYF | TRBJ2-5 | 17 | NA | TRBV18 | TRBD1
TGCGCCAGCACCGCAGAGAGTGTCAATCAGCCCCAGCATTTT | CASTAESVNQPQHF | TRBJ1-5 | 14 | NA | TRBV10-2 | NA
TGTGCCAGCTCACCGAGGGTAGGGGATCAGCCCCAGCATTTT | CASSPRVGDQPQHF | TRBJ1-5 | 14 | NA | TRBV18 | NA